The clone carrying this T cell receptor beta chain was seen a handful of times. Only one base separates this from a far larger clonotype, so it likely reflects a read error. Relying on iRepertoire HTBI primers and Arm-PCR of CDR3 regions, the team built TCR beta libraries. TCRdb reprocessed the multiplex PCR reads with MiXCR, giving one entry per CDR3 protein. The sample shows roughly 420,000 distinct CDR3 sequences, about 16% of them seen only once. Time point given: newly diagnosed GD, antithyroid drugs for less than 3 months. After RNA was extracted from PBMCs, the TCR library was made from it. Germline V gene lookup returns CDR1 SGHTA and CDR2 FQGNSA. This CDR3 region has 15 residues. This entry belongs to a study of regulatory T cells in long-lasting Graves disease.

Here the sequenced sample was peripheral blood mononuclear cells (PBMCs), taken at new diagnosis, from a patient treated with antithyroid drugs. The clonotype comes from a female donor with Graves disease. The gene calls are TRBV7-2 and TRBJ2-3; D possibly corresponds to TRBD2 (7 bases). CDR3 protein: CACSNTGRETDTQYF. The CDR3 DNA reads TGTGCCTGCAGCAATACAGGGAGGGAAACAGATACGCAGTATTTT.